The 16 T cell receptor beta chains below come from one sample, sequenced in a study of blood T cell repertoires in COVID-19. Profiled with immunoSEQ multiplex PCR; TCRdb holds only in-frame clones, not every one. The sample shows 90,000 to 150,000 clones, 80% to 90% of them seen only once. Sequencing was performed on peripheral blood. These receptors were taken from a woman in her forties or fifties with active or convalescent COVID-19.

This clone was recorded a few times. CDR3 coding DNA: TGTGCCAGCAGTTTAGGGGACATCTCTGGAAACACCATATATTTT. As protein: CASSLGDISGNTIYF. The chain joins TRBV28 to TRBJ1-3; D possibly corresponds to TRBD1 (6 bases). Trimming took 2 bases from V and 0 from J, leaving 8 bases between them. The CDR3 is made up of 15 amino acids. CDR1 is MDHEN and CDR2 is SYDVKM in the germline V gene.

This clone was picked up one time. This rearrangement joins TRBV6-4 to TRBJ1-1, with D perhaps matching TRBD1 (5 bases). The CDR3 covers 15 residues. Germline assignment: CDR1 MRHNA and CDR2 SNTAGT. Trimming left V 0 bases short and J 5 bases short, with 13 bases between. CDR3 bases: TGTGCCAGCAGTGACTCGCGGGGGGGAAGAACTGAAGCTTTCTTT. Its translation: CASSDSRGGRTEAFF.

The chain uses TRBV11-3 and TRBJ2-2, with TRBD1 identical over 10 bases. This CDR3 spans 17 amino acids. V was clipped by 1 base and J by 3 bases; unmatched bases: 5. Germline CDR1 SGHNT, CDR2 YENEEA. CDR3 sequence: CASSLGTGGGYTGELFF. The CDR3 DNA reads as TGTGCCAGCAGCTTAGGGACAGGGGGAGGTTACACCGGGGAGCTGTTTTTT.

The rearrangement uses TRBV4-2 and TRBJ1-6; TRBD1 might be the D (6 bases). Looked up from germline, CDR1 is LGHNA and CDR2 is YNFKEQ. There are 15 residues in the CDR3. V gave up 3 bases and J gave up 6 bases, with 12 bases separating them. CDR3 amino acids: CASSHPGQINSPLHF. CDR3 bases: TGTGCCAGCAGCCACCCCGGACAGATTAATTCACCCCTCCACTTT.

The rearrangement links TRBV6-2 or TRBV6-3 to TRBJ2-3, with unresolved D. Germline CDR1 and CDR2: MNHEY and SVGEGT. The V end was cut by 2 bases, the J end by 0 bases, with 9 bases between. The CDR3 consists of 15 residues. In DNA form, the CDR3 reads TGTGCCAGCAGTTACGCAGTTGTTAGCACAGATACGCAGTATTTT. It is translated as CASSYAVVSTDTQYF.

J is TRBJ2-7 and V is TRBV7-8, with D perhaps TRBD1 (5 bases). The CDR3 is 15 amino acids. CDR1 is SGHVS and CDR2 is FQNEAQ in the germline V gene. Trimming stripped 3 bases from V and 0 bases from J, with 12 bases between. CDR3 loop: CASSFWGIRSYEQYF. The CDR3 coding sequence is TGTGCCAGCAGCTTTTGGGGCATCCGCTCCTACGAGCAGTACTTC.

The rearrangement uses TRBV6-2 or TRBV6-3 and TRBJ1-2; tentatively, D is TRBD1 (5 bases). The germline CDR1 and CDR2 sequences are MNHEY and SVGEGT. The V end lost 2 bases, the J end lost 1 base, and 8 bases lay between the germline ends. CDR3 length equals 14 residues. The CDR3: CASSYRQINYGYTF. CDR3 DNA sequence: TGTGCCAGCAGTTACCGACAGATTAACTATGGCTACACCTTC.

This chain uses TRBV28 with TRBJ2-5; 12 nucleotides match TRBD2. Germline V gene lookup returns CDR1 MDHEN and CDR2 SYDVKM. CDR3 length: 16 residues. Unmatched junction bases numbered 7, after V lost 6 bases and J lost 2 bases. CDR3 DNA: TGTGCCAGCAGGACCGGACTAGCGGGGAATCAAGAGACCCAGTACTTC. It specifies CASRTGLAGNQETQYF.

The CDR3 nucleotides read TGTGCCAGTCAAGGAGCGGGAGAAAGCTATGAGCAGTTCTTC. Translation gives CASQGAGESYEQFF. The chain has TRBV19 and TRBJ2-1, with 8 bases fitting TRBD2. Germline trimming cut 8 bases from V and 8 bases from J; bases unmatched to any gene: 11. Germline V CDR1 and CDR2: LNHDA, SQIVND (reference sequence). The CDR3 loop spans 14 amino acids. The full variable domain, completed using reference TRBV19 and TRBJ2-1, is DGGITQSPKYLFRKEGQNVTLSCEQNLNHDAMYWYRQDPGQGLRLIYYSQIVNDFQKGDIAEGYSVSREKKESFPLTVTSAQKNPTAFYLCASQGAGESYEQFFGPGTRLTVL.

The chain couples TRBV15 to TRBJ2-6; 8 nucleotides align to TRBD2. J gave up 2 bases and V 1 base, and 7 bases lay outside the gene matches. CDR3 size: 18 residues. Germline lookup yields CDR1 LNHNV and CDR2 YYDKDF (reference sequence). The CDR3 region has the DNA TGTGCCACCAGCAGAGTCGGGAGGGCCCTAGCTGGGGCCAACGTCCTGACTTTC. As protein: CATSRVGRALAGANVLTF.

The CDR3 reads CASSPRVPPDYEQYF. DNA of the CDR3: TGTGCCAGCTCACCCCGGGTCCCTCCCGACTACGAGCAGTACTTC. This chain links TRBV18 with TRBJ2-7; no clear D gene. Germline assignment: CDR1 KGHSH and CDR2 LQKENI. Trimming stripped 3 bases from V and 3 bases from J, with 15 bases between. The CDR3 contains 15 residues.

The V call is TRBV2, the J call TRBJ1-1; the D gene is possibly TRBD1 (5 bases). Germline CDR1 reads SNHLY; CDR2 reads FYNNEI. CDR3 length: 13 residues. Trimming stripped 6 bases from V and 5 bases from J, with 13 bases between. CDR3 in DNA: TGTGCCAGCAGCGCAACAGGTTCTACTGAAGCTTTCTTT. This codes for CASSATGSTEAFF.

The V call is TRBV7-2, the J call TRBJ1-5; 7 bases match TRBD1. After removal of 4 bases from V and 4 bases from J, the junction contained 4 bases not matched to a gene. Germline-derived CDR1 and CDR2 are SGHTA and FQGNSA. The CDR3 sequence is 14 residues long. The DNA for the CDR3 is TGTGCCAGCAGCTCACAGGGGCAGAATCAGCCCCAGCATTTT. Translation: CASSSQGQNQPQHF.

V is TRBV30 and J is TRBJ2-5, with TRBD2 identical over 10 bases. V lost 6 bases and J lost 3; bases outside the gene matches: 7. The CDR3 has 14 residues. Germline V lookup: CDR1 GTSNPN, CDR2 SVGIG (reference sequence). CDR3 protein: CACRASGGEETQYF. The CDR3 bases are TGTGCCTGTCGAGCTAGCGGGGGAGAAGAGACCCAGTACTTC.

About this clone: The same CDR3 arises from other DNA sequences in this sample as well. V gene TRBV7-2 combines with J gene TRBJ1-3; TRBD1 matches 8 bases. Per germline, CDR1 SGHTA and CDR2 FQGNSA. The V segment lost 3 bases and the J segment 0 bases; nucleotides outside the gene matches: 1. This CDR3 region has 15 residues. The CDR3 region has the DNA TGTGCCAGCAGCTTTGGACAGGGCTCTGGAAACACCATATATTTT. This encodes CASSFGQGSGNTIYF.

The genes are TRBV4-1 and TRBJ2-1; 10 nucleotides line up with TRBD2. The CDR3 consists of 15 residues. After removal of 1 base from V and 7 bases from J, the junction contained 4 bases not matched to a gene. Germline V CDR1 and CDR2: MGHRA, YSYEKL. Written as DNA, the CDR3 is TGCGCCAGCAGCCAAGTTCCACTAGCGGGGAATGAGCAGTTCTTC. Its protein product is CASSQVPLAGNEQFF.